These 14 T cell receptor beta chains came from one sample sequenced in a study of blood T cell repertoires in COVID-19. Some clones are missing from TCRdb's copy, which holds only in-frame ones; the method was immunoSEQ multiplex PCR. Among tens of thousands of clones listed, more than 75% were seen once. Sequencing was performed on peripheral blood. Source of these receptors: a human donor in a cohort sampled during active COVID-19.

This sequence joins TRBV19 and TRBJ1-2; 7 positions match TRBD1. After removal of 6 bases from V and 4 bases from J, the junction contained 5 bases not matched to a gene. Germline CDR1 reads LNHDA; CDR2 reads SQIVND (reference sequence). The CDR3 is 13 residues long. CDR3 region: CASRLTGTYGYTF. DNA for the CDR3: TGTGCCAGTAGATTGACAGGGACCTATGGCTACACCTTC.

CDR3 bases: TGTGCCAGCAGCCAAAAGTACACCGATAATTCACCCCTCCACTTT. As protein: CASSQKYTDNSPLHF. The chain employs TRBV3-1 (or the pseudogene TRBV3-2) and TRBJ1-6; D is uncertain. Trimming removed 2 bases at V and 5 bases at J, with 10 bases between. The CDR3 spans 15 residues. The germline CDR1 and CDR2 sequences are LGHDT and YNNKEL (reference sequence).

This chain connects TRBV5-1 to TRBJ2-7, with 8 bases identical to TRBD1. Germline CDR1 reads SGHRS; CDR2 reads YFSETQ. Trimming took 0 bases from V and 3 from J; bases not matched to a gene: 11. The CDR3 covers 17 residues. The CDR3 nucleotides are TGCGCCAGCAGCTTGGAAGGACAGGGCCTGGCGGGCTACGAGCAGTACTTC. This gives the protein CASSLEGQGLAGYEQYF.

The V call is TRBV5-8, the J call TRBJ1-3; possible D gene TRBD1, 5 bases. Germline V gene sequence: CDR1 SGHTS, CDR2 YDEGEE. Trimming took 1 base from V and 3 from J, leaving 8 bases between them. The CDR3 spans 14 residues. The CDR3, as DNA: TGTGCCAGCAGCTTGCGGGGGTTTGGAAACACCATATATTTT. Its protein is CASSLRGFGNTIYF. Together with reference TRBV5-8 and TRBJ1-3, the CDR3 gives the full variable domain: EAGVTQSPTHLIKTRGQQATLRCSPISGHTSVYWYQQALGLGLQFLLWYDEGEERNRGNFPPRFSGRQFPNYSSELNVNALELEDSALYLCASSLRGFGNTIYFGEGSWLTVV.

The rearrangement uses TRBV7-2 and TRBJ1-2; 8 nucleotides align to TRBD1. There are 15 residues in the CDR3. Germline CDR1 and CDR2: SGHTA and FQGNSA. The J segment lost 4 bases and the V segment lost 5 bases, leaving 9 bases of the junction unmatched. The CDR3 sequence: CASSPGGADLYGYTF. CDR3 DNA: TGTGCCAGCAGCCCAGGGGGCGCAGACCTCTATGGCTACACCTTC. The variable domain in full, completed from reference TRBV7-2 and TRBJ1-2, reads GAGVSQSPSNKVTEKGKDVELRCDPISGHTALYWYRQSLGQGLEFLIYFQGNSAPDKSGLPSDRFSAERTGGSVSTLTIQRTQQEDSAVYLCASSPGGADLYGYTFGSGTRLTVV.

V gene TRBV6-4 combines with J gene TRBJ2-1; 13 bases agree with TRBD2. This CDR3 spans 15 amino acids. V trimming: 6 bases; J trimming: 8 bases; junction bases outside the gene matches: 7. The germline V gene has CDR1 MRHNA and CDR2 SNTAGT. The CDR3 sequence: CASSLLAGGPHEQFF. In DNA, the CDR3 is TGTGCCAGCAGCCTACTAGCGGGGGGGCCCCATGAGCAGTTCTTC.

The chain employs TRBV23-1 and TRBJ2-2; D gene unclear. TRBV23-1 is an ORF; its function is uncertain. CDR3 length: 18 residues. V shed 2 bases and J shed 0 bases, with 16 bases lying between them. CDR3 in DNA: TGCGCCAGCAGTCAAGAAGCGCTCTTGGCCCCGAACACCGGGGAGCTGTTTTTT. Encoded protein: CASSQEALLAPNTGELFF.

CDR3 sequence reads: CASKRDSNQPQHF. The CDR3 nucleotides are TGTGCCAGCAAGAGAGATAGCAATCAGCCCCAGCATTTT. The genes are TRBV6-5 and TRBJ1-5; D gene ambiguous. The germline V gene has CDR1 MNHEY and CDR2 SVGAGI. Deletions cut 7 bases from V and 0 bases from J, with 7 bases between. This CDR3 comprises 13 residues.

CDR3: CASSQRDIGYTF. CDR3 bases: TGTGCCAGCAGCCAACGGGACATCGGCTACACCTTC. The gene calls are TRBV3-1 (or the pseudogene TRBV3-2) and TRBJ1-2, with D possibly matching TRBD1 (6 bases). V was trimmed by 2 bases and J by 8 bases, leaving 9 bases between them. The CDR3 is 12 residues long. Germline CDR1 reads LGHDT; CDR2 reads YNNKEL (reference sequence).

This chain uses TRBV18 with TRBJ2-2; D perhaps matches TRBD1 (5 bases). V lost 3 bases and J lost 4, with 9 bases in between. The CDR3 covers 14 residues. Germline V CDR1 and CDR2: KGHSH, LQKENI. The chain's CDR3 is CASSPQGGTGELFF. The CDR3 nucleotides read TGTGCCAGCTCACCTCAGGGCGGCACCGGGGAGCTGTTTTTT.

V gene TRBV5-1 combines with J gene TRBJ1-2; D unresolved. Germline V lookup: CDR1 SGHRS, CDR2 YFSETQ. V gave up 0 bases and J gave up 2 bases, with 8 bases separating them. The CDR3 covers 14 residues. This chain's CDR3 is CASSLERSNYGYTF. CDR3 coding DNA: TGCGCCAGCAGCTTGGAGCGGTCCAACTATGGCTACACCTTC.

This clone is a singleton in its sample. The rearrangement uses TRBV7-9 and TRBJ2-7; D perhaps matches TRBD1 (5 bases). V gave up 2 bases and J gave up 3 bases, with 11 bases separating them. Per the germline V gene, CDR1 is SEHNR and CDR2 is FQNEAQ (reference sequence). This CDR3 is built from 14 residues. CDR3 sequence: CASSLRGAGYEQYF. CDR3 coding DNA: TGTGCCAGCAGCTTAAGGGGCGCCGGCTACGAGCAGTACTTC.

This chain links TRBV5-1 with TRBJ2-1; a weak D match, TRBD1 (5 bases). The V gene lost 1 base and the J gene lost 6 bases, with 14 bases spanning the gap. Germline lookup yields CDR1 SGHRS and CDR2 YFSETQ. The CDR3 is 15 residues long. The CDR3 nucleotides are TGCGCCAGCAGCTTGAGCCAGGGCACTGGCAATGAGCAGTTCTTC. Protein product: CASSLSQGTGNEQFF.

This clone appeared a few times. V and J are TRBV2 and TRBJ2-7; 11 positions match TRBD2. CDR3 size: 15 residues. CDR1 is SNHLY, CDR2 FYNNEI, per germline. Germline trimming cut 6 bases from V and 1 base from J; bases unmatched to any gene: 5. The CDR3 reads CASRDTSGGSYEQYF. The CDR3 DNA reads TGTGCCAGCAGGGACACTAGCGGGGGATCCTACGAGCAGTACTTC.